The 17 T cell receptor beta chains given below trace back to one sample, sequenced in a study of Graves' ophthalmopathy and Graves' hyperthyroidism. The TCR beta CDR3 regions underwent amplification from RNA transcripts. The library came from an HTBI-primed first-round RT-PCR and a second-round multiplex PCR. TCRdb re-called the multiplex PCR reads through MiXCR, storing one row per CDR3 protein. The data contain roughly 480,000 distinct CDR3 sequences, approximately 14% of them singletons. Sequenced material: blood. Source of these receptors: a woman in her 30s with Graves' ophthalmopathy.

The chain couples TRBV9 to TRBJ1-1; D not resolved. The CDR3 covers 13 residues. Between the trimmed V and J ends, which lost 0 bases and 3 bases, there was a span of 6 bases. Per germline, CDR1 SGDLS and CDR2 YYNGEE. CDR3 nucleotides: TGTGCCAGCAGCGTAGCCCTAGACACTGAAGCTTTCTTT. Encoded protein: CASSVALDTEAFF. The full variable domain, rest sourced from reference TRBV9 and TRBJ1-1, is DSGVTQTPKHLITATGQRVTLRCSPRSGDLSVYWYQQSLDQGLQFLIQYYNGEERAKGNILERFSAQQFPDLHSELNLSSLELGDSALYFCASSVALDTEAFFGQGTRLTVV.

This clonotype was detected ten times or more. The chain employs TRBV9 and TRBJ2-5; 12 positions match TRBD2. With V trimmed by 0 bases and J by 5 bases, 2 bases remained unmatched. The V gene's germline CDR1 is SGDLS and CDR2 YYNGEE. The CDR3 is 15 amino acids. The CDR3 nucleotides read TGTGCCAGCAGCGTAGAGGGGACTAGCGGGGAGACCCAGTACTTC. Its protein product is CASSVEGTSGETQYF.

This clonotype was seen many times. The V gene is TRBV28, the J gene TRBJ1-5; maybe TRBD1 (5 bases). V was pared by 5 bases and J by 12 bases, with 20 bases between. Germline assignment: CDR1 MDHEN and CDR2 SYDVKM. There are 14 residues in the CDR3. DNA of the CDR3: TGTGCCAGCAGTCCCGAAGGGGCGAGATGGATCCAGCATTTT. This encodes CASSPEGARWIQHF.

This clonotype was picked up a small number of times. The rearrangement joins TRBV11-1 to TRBJ2-7, with no clear D. The CDR3 contains 13 residues. V was shortened by 7 bases and J by 3 bases, with 13 bases between the two germline ends. Germline V gene sequence: CDR1 SGHAT, CDR2 FQDESV (reference sequence). CDR3 DNA: TGTGCCAGCACTGAACGACTGGGCTACGAGCAGTACTTC. Translated, it gives CASTERLGYEQYF. Complete variable domain (other parts from reference TRBV11-1 and TRBJ2-7): EAEVAQSPRYKITEKSQAVAFWCDPISGHATLYWYRQILGQGPELLVQFQDESVVDDSQLPKDRFSAERLKGVDSTLKIQPAELGDSAMYLCASTERLGYEQYFGPGTRLTVT.

In its sample, this clonotype was seen many times. The chain carries TRBV30 and TRBJ1-1; no reliable D call. The CDR3 is 12 amino acids. The ends were cut back, 4 bases at V and 2 bases at J, with 8 bases in the middle. Germline CDR1 GTSNPN, CDR2 SVGIG (reference sequence). The CDR3 sequence is CAWIAGNTEAFF. The CDR3 nucleotides read TGTGCCTGGATAGCGGGCAACACTGAAGCTTTCTTT.

This clonotype has a count of ten or more. The J gene is TRBJ1-1, the V gene TRBV6-5; TRBD1 might be the D (6 bases). V lost 5 bases to trimming and J lost 1 base, with 14 bases between them. The CDR3 is made up of 15 amino acids. The V gene's germline CDR1 is MNHEY and CDR2 SVGAGI. The CDR3 sequence is CASSNFGQWNTEAFF. The DNA for the CDR3 is TGTGCCAGCAGTAACTTCGGACAGTGGAACACTGAAGCTTTCTTT.

This clonotype was seen repeatedly, ten times or more. This rearrangement joins TRBV2 to TRBJ1-1; no clear D. With 3 bases removed from V and 3 bases from J, the gap between germline ends came to 8 bases. The CDR3 totals 13 residues. The V gene's germline CDR1 is SNHLY and CDR2 FYNNEI. CDR3 sequence reads: CASSERRDTEAFF. CDR3 coding DNA: TGTGCCAGCAGTGAGAGGCGGGACACTGAAGCTTTCTTT.

In this sample, this clonotype turned up many times. V gene TRBV6-1 combines with J gene TRBJ2-7, with 7 nucleotides matching TRBD2. CDR1 MNHNS and CDR2 SASEGT come from the germline V gene. The CDR3 contains 17 residues. J lost 3 bases, V lost 6 bases, and 17 bases had no gene match. CDR3 region: CASRKAGISTSSYEQYF. The CDR3 DNA is TGTGCCAGCAGAAAAGCGGGGATCAGCACGTCTAGCTACGAGCAGTACTTC.

The chain joins TRBV13 to TRBJ1-1; D gene unclear. Trimming removed 5 bases at V and 4 bases at J, with 14 bases between. CDR1 and CDR2 (germline): PRHDT, FYEKMQ (reference sequence). The CDR3 runs to 14 residues. The CDR3 loop is CASSTSGRTTEAFF. In nucleotides, the CDR3 is TGTGCCAGCAGCACTTCTGGACGGACCACTGAAGCTTTCTTT.

This clonotype has a count of ten or more. The chain links TRBV4-2 to TRBJ2-7; TRBD2 agrees at 13 bases. This CDR3 is 16 amino acids long. V was clipped by 0 bases and J by 9 bases; unmatched bases: 8. Germline V CDR1 and CDR2: LGHNA, YNFKEQ. In nucleotides, the CDR3 is TGTGCCAGCAGCCAAGATGTAACTAGCGGGAGGGCCCGGCAGTACTTC. Amino acid sequence: CASSQDVTSGRARQYF.

This clonotype was detected ten times or more. A much larger clone lies a single base off, so this may be a read error. V gene TRBV6-1 combines with J gene TRBJ1-5; D uncertain. Germline loops: CDR1 MNHNS, CDR2 SASEGT. The CDR3 consists of 14 residues. This CDR3 is CAASFDGHNHPQHF. CDR3 nucleotide sequence: TGTGCCGCCTCTTTTGACGGCCACAATCATCCCCAGCATTTT.

The CDR3, as DNA: TGTGCCAGCAGCTCGACGCAGGGGTGGTATGGCTACACCGGGGAGCTGTTTTTT. Translation gives CASSSTQGWYGYTGELFF. This chain joins TRBV12-3 or TRBV12-4 and TRBJ2-2; maybe TRBD1 (6 bases). The CDR3 consists of 18 residues. The V end was cut by 6 bases, the J end by 3 bases, with 23 bases between.

There are many counts of this clonotype. The chain recombines TRBV6-1 with TRBJ2-2; D is possibly TRBD2 (5 bases). V shed 8 bases and J shed 3 bases, with 16 bases lying between them. CDR3 length: 15 residues. The germline V gene has CDR1 MNHNS and CDR2 SASEGT. CDR3 sequence reads: CASRVSHGDTGELFF. CDR3 nucleotides: TGTGCCAGCCGGGTGTCCCACGGGGACACCGGGGAGCTGTTTTTT.

This clonotype appeared many times. The genes are TRBV20-1 and TRBJ2-7; D may be TRBD1 (5 bases). V was cut by 0 bases and J by 3 bases, with 18 bases left in between. In germline, CDR1 is DFQATT, CDR2 SNEGSKA (reference sequence). This CDR3 spans 16 amino acids. CDR3 loop: CSARDHLAREVYEQYF. In nucleotides, the CDR3 is TGCAGTGCTAGAGATCATCTGGCCAGGGAAGTCTACGAGCAGTACTTC.

The chain combines TRBV6-1 with TRBJ1-2, with 7 bases identical to TRBD1. Germline values: CDR1 MNHNS, CDR2 SASEGT. J was trimmed by 3 bases and V by 6 bases; bases with no gene match: 10. The CDR3 has 15 amino acids. The CDR3 loop reads CASSRGGQADYGYTF. DNA of the CDR3: TGTGCCAGCAGCAGGGGCGGACAGGCTGACTATGGCTACACCTTC.

About this clonotype: A read error may produce the germline difference seen at one junction end. The rearrangement links TRBV10-3 to TRBJ2-5, with TRBD2 identical over 7 bases. Germline V CDR1 and CDR2: ENHRY, SYGVKD. This CDR3 has 16 amino acids. The CDR3 sequence is CAISVGLAANQESQYF. DNA for the CDR3: TGTGCCATCAGTGTGGGCCTAGCGGCTAACCAAGAGAGCCAGTACTTC.

The table lists this clonotype with many counts. The J gene is TRBJ2-2, the V gene TRBV19; 9 bases line up with TRBD1. V trimming: 5 bases; J trimming: 4 bases; junction bases outside the gene matches: 8. This CDR3 has 16 residues. Germline CDR1 reads LNHDA; CDR2 reads SQIVND (reference sequence). Here the CDR3 reads CASSLYRGQGTGELFF. In DNA form, the CDR3 reads TGTGCCAGTAGTTTATACAGGGGGCAAGGCACCGGGGAGCTGTTTTTT.